The 24 T cell receptor beta chains given below trace back to one sample, sequenced in a study of T cells expressing NK-cell markers. TCRdb reprocessed the 5' RACE reads, with one entry per CDR3 protein and no DNA. The sample's table shows about 460,000 distinct CDR3 sequences. The specimen was blood T cells: a sorted CD56 or NKG2C T cell subset, CD4+ or CD8+ T cells, or bulk PBMC T cells (not recorded which). These receptors were obtained from a woman aged 45-65 years in good health.

The chain carries TRBV20-1 and TRBJ1-5; as DNA is missing, the TRBD1 call by TCRdb cannot be tested. The CDR3 runs to 13 residues. CDR1 and CDR2 from the germline V gene are DFQATT and SNEGSKA (reference sequence). This CDR3 reads CSASRGPDQPQHF.

CDR3 in amino acids: CSAARLGTDTQYF. V gene TRBV20-1 combines with J gene TRBJ2-3; absent DNA, TCRdb's TRBD2 call cannot be checked. Per germline, CDR1 DFQATT and CDR2 SNEGSKA (reference sequence). The CDR3 has 13 amino acids.

The chain recombines TRBV24-1 with TRBJ2-3; the TCRdb D gene call, TRBD1, has no DNA to confirm it. The CDR3 sequence is 17 residues long. The germline CDR1 and CDR2 sequences are KGHDR and SFDVKD. This CDR3 is CATSDRTGTDSTDTQYF.

This rearrangement joins TRBV5-1 to TRBJ2-1; TCRdb's D call, TRBD2, is unchecked because there is no DNA. The germline V gene has CDR1 SGHRS and CDR2 YFSETQ. This CDR3 region has 15 residues. CDR3 region: CASSFGPARGDEQFF.

The V and J genes are TRBV20-1 and TRBJ2-6; TCRdb gives TRBD1 as the D gene, but with no DNA this cannot be confirmed. The CDR3 is 19 residues long. Looked up from germline, CDR1 is DFQATT and CDR2 is SNEGSKA (reference sequence). CDR3 sequence: CSARGGRDRGHPGANVLTF.

This chain links TRBV5-6 with TRBJ2-5; TCRdb's D gene call, TRBD1, goes unchecked for lack of DNA. Germline V gene data show CDR1 as SGHDT and CDR2 as YYEEEE. The CDR3 has 14 amino acids. The CDR3 is CASSRQGTEETQYF.

V usage is TRBV5-1 and J usage is TRBJ2-2; TCRdb indicates TRBD2, and absent DNA this call remains unverified. CDR3 size: 16 residues. Germline CDR1 is SGHRS and CDR2 is YFSETQ. This chain's CDR3 is CASRADSGLAPGELFF.

This chain links TRBV7-2 with TRBJ2-4. This CDR3 contains 13 residues. Germline V gene lookup returns CDR1 SGHTA and CDR2 FQGNSA. The CDR3 region is CASSLDGRDIQYF. Supplemented by reference TRBV7-2 and TRBJ2-4, the full variable domain reads GAGVSQSPSNKVTEKGKDVELRCDPISGHTALYWYRQSLGQGLEFLIYFQGNSAPDKSGLPSDRFSAERTGGSVSTLTIQRTQQEDSAVYLCASSLDGRDIQYFGAGTRLSVL.

The genes are TRBV28 and TRBJ1-3; TCRdb reports TRBD1, a call that lacks DNA to check it against. This CDR3 is 13 amino acids long. The germline CDR1 and CDR2 sequences are MDHEN and SYDVKM. The CDR3 protein is CASSFRGTGSIYF.

This rearrangement joins TRBV28 to TRBJ2-1; TCRdb's D gene call, TRBD1, goes unchecked for lack of DNA. The CDR3 contains 16 residues. CDR1 is MDHEN, CDR2 SYDVKM, per germline. The CDR3 loop is CASSLGAGEGRDEQFF.

The chain carries TRBV11-3 and TRBJ2-7; TCRdb outputs TRBD1, but without DNA this stays unchecked. The V gene's germline CDR1 is SGHNT and CDR2 YENEEA. This CDR3 has 13 residues. CDR3: CASSRKGIYEQYF.

This chain joins TRBV7-2 and TRBJ2-1; TCRdb reports TRBD2, a call that lacks DNA to check it against. Germline lookup yields CDR1 SGHTA and CDR2 FQGNSA. This CDR3 comprises 16 residues. CDR3 residues: CASSPQLAGIYNEQFF.

The chain uses TRBV5-5 and TRBJ2-5. The CDR3 sequence is 14 residues long. From germline, CDR1 is SGHKS and CDR2 YYEKEE (reference sequence). CDR3 sequence: CASSFSATQETQYF.

V gene TRBV6-5 combines with J gene TRBJ2-2; TCRdb's assignment of TRBD2 cannot be checked, as there is no DNA. Germline CDR1 is MNHEY and CDR2 is SVGAGI. The CDR3 runs to 14 residues. The CDR3 loop is CASSYIGGSRELFF.

The rearrangement uses TRBV6-1 and TRBJ2-5; TCRdb outputs TRBD2, but without DNA this stays unchecked. The CDR3 runs to 13 residues. Germline V gene lookup returns CDR1 MNHNS and CDR2 SASEGT. The CDR3 protein is CASHPSGQETQYF.

The chain combines TRBV20-1 with TRBJ1-2; the D gene TCRdb calls, TRBD1, cannot be checked with no DNA. Germline CDR1 reads DFQATT; CDR2 reads SNEGSKA (reference sequence). The CDR3 runs 15 residues. Here the CDR3 reads CSAPTDRGTSYGYTF.

The CDR3 loop is CASSVEGQAYEQYF. This rearrangement joins TRBV9 to TRBJ2-7; TCRdb reports TRBD1, a call that lacks DNA to check it against. The CDR3 runs 14 residues. In germline, CDR1 is SGDLS, CDR2 YYNGEE.

V usage is TRBV5-1 and J usage is TRBJ1-3; the D call from TCRdb, TRBD1, cannot be confirmed without DNA. The CDR3 contains 15 residues. Germline V lookup: CDR1 SGHRS, CDR2 YFSETQ. The CDR3 loop reads CASRPTGGSGNTIYF.

The gene calls are TRBV5-6 and TRBJ2-7. There are 12 residues in the CDR3. In germline, CDR1 is SGHDT, CDR2 YYEEEE. The chain's CDR3 is CASSLWDYEQYF.

The chain uses TRBV12-3 or TRBV12-4 and TRBJ2-1; TCRdb returns TRBD2, unconfirmable since there is no DNA. The CDR3 length is 14 residues. The CDR3 loop is CASSFDSLKREQFF.

The J gene is TRBJ2-3, the V gene TRBV5-1; TCRdb proposes TRBD1, but this gene call is untestable without DNA. CDR1 is SGHRS, CDR2 YFSETQ, per germline. CDR3 size: 15 residues. CDR3: CASSKQVMSTDTQYF.

The CDR3 sequence is CASTQVPGQETQYF. This rearrangement joins TRBV6-2 or TRBV6-3 to TRBJ2-5; TCRdb indicates TRBD1, and absent DNA this call remains unverified. CDR3 length: 14 amino acids. Per germline, CDR1 MNHEY and CDR2 SVGEGT.

The chain combines TRBV11-2 with TRBJ2-5; TCRdb calls TRBD2, which cannot be checked without DNA. This CDR3 comprises 16 residues. The germline V gene encodes CDR1 SGHAT and CDR2 FQNNGV. CDR3: CASRKAGGSIQETQYF.

CDR3 region: CASGLGSNSYNEQFF. This sequence joins TRBV4-1 and TRBJ2-1; absent DNA, TCRdb's TRBD2 call cannot be checked. CDR1 and CDR2 (germline): MGHRA, YSYEKL. The CDR3 spans 15 residues.